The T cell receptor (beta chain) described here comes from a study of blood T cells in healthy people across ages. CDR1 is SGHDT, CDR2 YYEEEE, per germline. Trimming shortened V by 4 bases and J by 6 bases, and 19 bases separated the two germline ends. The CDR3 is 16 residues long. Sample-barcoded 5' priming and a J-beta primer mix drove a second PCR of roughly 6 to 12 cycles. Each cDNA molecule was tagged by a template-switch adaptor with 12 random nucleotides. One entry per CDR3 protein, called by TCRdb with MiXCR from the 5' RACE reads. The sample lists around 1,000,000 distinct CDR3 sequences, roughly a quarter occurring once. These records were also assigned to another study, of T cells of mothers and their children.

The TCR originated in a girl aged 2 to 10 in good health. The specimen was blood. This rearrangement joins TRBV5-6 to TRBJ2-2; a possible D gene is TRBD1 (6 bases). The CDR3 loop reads CASSEQGLGDAGELFF. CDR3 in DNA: TGTGCCAGCAGCGAGCAGGGGCTTGGGGACGCCGGGGAGCTGTTTTTT.